This passage covers 15 T cell receptor beta chains from one sample sequenced in a study of shared clonotypes between healthy human individuals. Sequenced by immunoSEQ multiplex PCR; TCRdb stores in-frame clones only, minus some. The sample carries roughly 2.5 million clones, around 90% recorded once. What was sequenced was naive CD4+ T cells sorted from blood. The subset is: CD45RA+ positively selected. All receptors derive from a man aged 18 to 35 in good health.

The chain is built from TRBV6-5 and TRBJ1-2; 9 bases are a match to TRBD1. The germline V gene has CDR1 MNHEY and CDR2 SVGAGI. This CDR3 has 15 residues. V lost 6 bases and J lost 8; bases outside the gene matches: 13. The CDR3 loop is CASRPPRQGGGGYTF. CDR3 sequence (DNA): TGTGCCAGCAGGCCCCCTAGACAGGGGGGAGGAGGCTACACCTTC.

In the case of this clone: Other DNA sequences within the sample encode an identical CDR3. The chain has TRBV6-1 and TRBJ1-5; D unresolved. With 6 bases removed from V and 4 bases from J, the gap between germline ends came to 7 bases. Germline values: CDR1 MNHNS, CDR2 SASEGT. The CDR3 is 12 amino acids. In nucleotides, the CDR3 is TGTGCCAGCAGAGAGTTAAATCAGCCCCAGCATTTT. The encoded protein is CASRELNQPQHF.

J is TRBJ2-5 and V is TRBV28; D perhaps matches TRBD1 (6 bases). CDR1 is MDHEN, CDR2 SYDVKM, per germline. V was trimmed by 3 bases and J by 3 bases, leaving 17 bases between them. The CDR3 runs 16 residues. As DNA, the CDR3 is TGTGCCAGCAGTTTTGCTGGGACACTAGGGGAAGAGACCCAGTACTTC. This codes for CASSFAGTLGEETQYF.

This CDR3 is CASSLAGTGSLNYGYTF. CDR3 DNA: TGTGCCAGCAGTTTAGCCGGGACAGGGAGTCTGAACTATGGCTACACCTTC. This chain uses TRBV28 with TRBJ1-2; 9 positions agree with TRBD1. The V segment lost 2 bases and the J segment 2 bases; nucleotides outside the gene matches: 9. CDR3 length: 17 amino acids. CDR1 and CDR2 from the germline V gene are MDHEN and SYDVKM.

The chain has TRBV4-1 and TRBJ2-7; 7 bases are shared with TRBD1. The J segment lost 3 bases and the V segment lost 2 bases, leaving 7 bases of the junction unmatched. CDR1 MGHRA and CDR2 YSYEKL come from the germline V gene. This CDR3 contains 15 residues. The CDR3 sequence: CASSQPGTVVYEQYF. For the CDR3, the DNA is TGCGCCAGCAGCCAACCCGGGACAGTAGTCTACGAGCAGTACTTC.

The chain employs TRBV4-1 and TRBJ2-7; unclear D gene. This CDR3 has 16 amino acids. The germline V gene encodes CDR1 MGHRA and CDR2 YSYEKL. V was shortened by 0 bases and J by 3 bases, with 15 bases between the two germline ends. The CDR3 DNA reads as TGCGCCAGCAGCCAAGAAAGTTTCGGAGACCTCTACGAGCAGTACTTC. It translates to CASSQESFGDLYEQYF.

CDR3 in amino acids: CASSQVSATAGNEQFF. The CDR3 DNA reads as TGTGCCAGCAGCCAAGTATCTGCGACAGCGGGCAATGAGCAGTTCTTC. J is TRBJ2-1 and V is TRBV4-2; weak D call: TRBD2 (6 bases). Germline V CDR1 and CDR2: LGHNA, YNFKEQ. The CDR3 consists of 16 residues. V lost 1 base and J 6 bases, leaving 16 bases between the germline ends.

The rearrangement joins TRBV11-2 to TRBJ2-7; 7 bases match TRBD1. Trimming removed 3 bases from V and 3 bases from J; junction bases left unmatched: 5. There are 14 residues in the CDR3. In germline, CDR1 is SGHAT, CDR2 FQNNGV. The CDR3 reads CASSLTGRGYEQYF. CDR3 nucleotide sequence: TGTGCCAGCAGCTTGACAGGGCGCGGCTACGAGCAGTACTTC.

The chain joins TRBV12-5 to TRBJ2-1; D may correspond to TRBD1 or TRBD2 (5 bases each). Germline V gene sequence: CDR1 LGHNT, CDR2 FRNRAP. This CDR3 spans 12 amino acids. Trimming cost V 5 bases and J 6 bases, with 8 bases left between them. The CDR3 sequence is CASGQGPNEQFF. CDR3 bases: TGTGCTAGTGGTCAGGGACCCAATGAGCAGTTCTTC.

J is TRBJ1-4 and V is TRBV10-2; the D is unclear. Germline V gene sequence: CDR1 WSHSY, CDR2 SAAADI. The CDR3 runs to 11 residues. Trimming pared 4 bases from V and 11 bases from J, leaving 8 bases between. CDR3 residues: CASSATGKLFF. CDR3 nucleotide sequence: TGCGCCAGCAGTGCGACCGGGAAACTGTTTTTT.

This clone has only one observation. This same CDR3 is encoded by further DNA sequences in the sample. The chain carries TRBV7-3 and TRBJ1-2; TRBD1 agrees at 9 bases. Trimming took 5 bases from V and 8 from J; bases not matched to a gene: 6. The CDR3 has 13 amino acids. Germline loops: CDR1 SGHTA, CDR2 FQGTGA. The CDR3, as DNA: TGTGCCAGCAGCCTTGGACAGGGGTACGGCTACACCTTC. Protein product: CASSLGQGYGYTF. Variable domain in full (rest from reference TRBV7-3 and TRBJ1-2): GAGVSQTPSNKVTEKGKYVELRCDPISGHTALYWYRQSLGQGPEFLIYFQGTGAADDSGLPNDRFFAVRPEGSVSTLKIQRTERGDSAVYLCASSLGQGYGYTFGSGTRLTVV.

This clone was seen more than once but under ten times. This chain joins TRBV7-2 and TRBJ1-1; D is unresolved. Germline V gene sequence: CDR1 SGHTA, CDR2 FQGNSA. The germline V and J ends were trimmed by 3 bases and 1 base, with 9 bases remaining between them. CDR3 size: 14 residues. The chain's CDR3 is CASSFRRENTEAFF. CDR3 sequence (DNA): TGTGCCAGCAGCTTCAGGAGAGAGAACACTGAAGCTTTCTTT.

A single count supports this clone. The genes are TRBV5-1 and TRBJ1-1; the D gene is possibly TRBD1 (5 bases). The germline V gene encodes CDR1 SGHRS and CDR2 YFSETQ. Trimming removed 1 base at V and 1 base at J, with 11 bases between. There are 15 residues in the CDR3. DNA for the CDR3: TGCGCCAGCAGCTTGCTAGGGACGGAGAACACTGAAGCTTTCTTT. Residues: CASSLLGTENTEAFF.

The chain combines TRBV7-9 with TRBJ2-5; TRBD1 agrees at 8 bases. The CDR3 length is 12 residues. CDR1 is SEHNR, CDR2 FQNEAQ, per germline (reference sequence). Trimming removed 8 bases from V and 5 bases from J; junction bases left unmatched: 4. The CDR3 region has the DNA TGTGCCAGCGCAACAGGGGGGGAGACCCAGTACTTC. It yields the protein CASATGGETQYF.

This chain links TRBV30 with TRBJ2-1; 8 nucleotides match TRBD2. J was trimmed by 4 bases and V by 0 bases; bases with no gene match: 11. The CDR3 runs 17 residues. In germline, CDR1 is GTSNPN, CDR2 SVGIG (reference sequence). CDR3 protein: CAWSVHSGSGTYNEQFF. The CDR3 DNA sequence: TGTGCCTGGAGTGTACACTCGGGTAGCGGGACTTACAATGAGCAGTTCTTC.